The rows below give T cell receptor beta chains drawn from one sample of a study of blood T cell repertoires in COVID-19. Assay: immunoSEQ multiplex PCR; the TCRdb copy retains only in-frame clones and omits some. The data show about half a million clones, 80% to 90% seen once. Sequencing was done on a sample of PBMCs or T cells enriched from blood (not recorded which). These receptors were collected from an older woman who had recovered from COVID-19. The CDR3 runs from the conserved cysteine through the conserved F or W. The D gene is left open where the match is weak. Part of the rows lack a size; the others show once, few, many or a class for expanded clones.

v_call: TRBV6-5; clone_size: few; j_call: TRBJ1-1; d_call: TRBD1; cdr3_aa: CASSRDRGYTEAFF; cdr3_nt: TGTGCCAGCAGCCGAGACAGGGGGTACACTGAAGCTTTCTTT
v_call: TRBV6-5; clone_size: .; j_call: TRBJ2-7; d_call: .; cdr3_aa: CASSYSRTYISYEQYF; cdr3_nt: TGTGCCAGCAGTTACTCGCGGACATACATCTCCTACGAGCAGTACTTC
v_call: TRBV7-2; clone_size: .; j_call: TRBJ1-2; d_call: .; cdr3_aa: CASSFRDRANYGYTF; cdr3_nt: TGTGCCAGCAGCTTTAGAGACAGAGCTAACTATGGCTACACCTTC
v_call: TRBV19; clone_size: .; j_call: TRBJ1-1; d_call: .; cdr3_aa: CASGRGTEAFF; cdr3_nt: TGTGCCAGCGGGAGGGGGACTGAAGCTTTCTTT
v_call: TRBV9; clone_size: .; j_call: TRBJ2-3; d_call: .; cdr3_aa: CASSAMLTSTDTQYF; cdr3_nt: TGTGCCAGCAGCGCGATGCTAACTAGCACAGATACGCAGTATTTT
v_call: TRBV5-1; clone_size: .; j_call: TRBJ2-3; d_call: .; cdr3_aa: CASSFLGDFTDTQYF; cdr3_nt: TGCGCCAGCAGCTTCCTAGGGGACTTCACAGATACGCAGTATTTT
v_call: TRBV5-1; clone_size: .; j_call: TRBJ1-1; d_call: .; cdr3_aa: CASSLALGAGVNTEAFF; cdr3_nt: TGCGCCAGCAGCTTGGCCTTGGGGGCGGGAGTGAACACTGAAGCTTTCTTT
v_call: TRBV7-9; clone_size: .; j_call: TRBJ1-1; d_call: TRBD1; cdr3_aa: CASSARTGTMNTEAFF; cdr3_nt: TGTGCCAGCAGCGCAAGGACAGGGACAATGAACACTGAAGCTTTCTTT
v_call: TRBV2; clone_size: .; j_call: TRBJ1-6; d_call: .; cdr3_aa: CASRGGVTWGSPLHF; cdr3_nt: TGTGCCAGCAGAGGAGGGGTCACCTGGGGGTCACCCCTCCACTTT
v_call: TRBV2; clone_size: .; j_call: TRBJ1-5; d_call: .; cdr3_aa: CASSEDGGGNQPQHF; cdr3_nt: TGTGCCAGCAGTGAAGATGGAGGGGGCAATCAGCCCCAGCATTTT
v_call: TRBV27; clone_size: .; j_call: TRBJ1-1; d_call: .; cdr3_aa: CASSLSSGNSEAFF; cdr3_nt: TGTGCCAGCAGTTTATCGTCAGGGAACAGTGAAGCTTTCTTT
v_call: TRBV27; clone_size: .; j_call: TRBJ1-5; d_call: .; cdr3_aa: CASSVGSHQPQHF; cdr3_nt: TGTGCCAGCAGTGTTGGCAGTCATCAGCCCCAGCATTTT
v_call: TRBV4-1; clone_size: once; j_call: TRBJ2-3; d_call: .; cdr3_aa: CASSRTAGDTQYF; cdr3_nt: TGCGCCAGCAGCCGAACAGCGGGAGATACGCAGTATTTT
v_call: TRBV7-9; clone_size: .; j_call: TRBJ1-5; d_call: TRBD1; cdr3_aa: CASSPGAGQGTQPQHF; cdr3_nt: TGTGCCAGCAGCCCAGGAGCGGGACAGGGGACTCAGCCCCAGCATTTT
v_call: TRBV28; clone_size: .; j_call: TRBJ1-4; d_call: .; cdr3_aa: CASSPGHLNEKLFF; cdr3_nt: TGTGCCAGCAGCCCGGGACACCTTAATGAAAAACTGTTTTTT
v_call: TRBV10-3; clone_size: .; j_call: TRBJ1-4; d_call: .; cdr3_aa: CAISEQERGDLNEKLFF; cdr3_nt: TGTGCCATCAGTGAACAAGAACGGGGGGATCTAAATGAAAAACTGTTTTTT
v_call: TRBV5-1; clone_size: once; j_call: TRBJ1-4; d_call: .; cdr3_aa: CASSEGVGSTNEKLFF; cdr3_nt: TGCGCCAGCAGTGAAGGGGTTGGGTCAACTAATGAAAAACTGTTTTTT
v_call: TRBV6-5; clone_size: .; j_call: TRBJ1-1; d_call: .; cdr3_aa: CASRGGILSTEAFF; cdr3_nt: TGTGCCAGCAGGGGGGGTATTCTGAGCACTGAAGCTTTCTTT
v_call: TRBV2; clone_size: .; j_call: TRBJ1-4; d_call: TRBD1; cdr3_aa: CASRTGNEKLFF; cdr3_nt: TGTGCCAGCAGGACAGGGAATGAAAAACTGTTTTTT
v_call: TRBV11-2; clone_size: .; j_call: TRBJ2-1; d_call: .; cdr3_aa: CASSLALPSYNEQFF; cdr3_nt: TGTGCCAGCAGCTTAGCACTACCCTCCTACAATGAGCAGTTCTTC
v_call: TRBV24-1; clone_size: .; j_call: TRBJ2-2; d_call: TRBD1; cdr3_aa: CATSDLQGGGELFF; cdr3_nt: TGTGCCACCAGTGATCTACAGGGGGGCGGGGAGCTGTTTTTT
v_call: TRBV5-1; clone_size: .; j_call: TRBJ1-4; d_call: TRBD1; cdr3_aa: CASSLTGGREKLFF; cdr3_nt: TGCGCCAGCAGCTTGACAGGGGGTAGAGAAAAACTGTTTTTT
v_call: TRBV19; clone_size: once; j_call: TRBJ2-1; d_call: .; cdr3_aa: CASSIRGNEQFF; cdr3_nt: TGTGCCAGTAGTATTAGAGGGAATGAGCAGTTCTTC
v_call: TRBV10-3; clone_size: .; j_call: TRBJ2-2; d_call: .; cdr3_aa: CAISGQKASGELFF; cdr3_nt: TGTGCCATCAGTGGACAGAAAGCCAGCGGGGAGCTGTTTTTT
v_call: TRBV2; clone_size: .; j_call: TRBJ1-1; d_call: .; cdr3_aa: CASSVRGHGNTEAFF; cdr3_nt: TGTGCCAGCAGTGTACGAGGTCACGGGAACACTGAAGCTTTCTTT
v_call: TRBV2; clone_size: once; j_call: TRBJ1-1; d_call: .; cdr3_aa: CASSGREANTEAFF; cdr3_nt: TGTGCCAGCAGTGGCCGGGAGGCAAACACTGAAGCTTTCTTT
v_call: TRBV6-4; clone_size: .; j_call: TRBJ1-6; d_call: .; cdr3_aa: CASNGTSYNSPLHF; cdr3_nt: TGTGCCAGCAATGGGACATCTTATAATTCACCCCTCCACTTT
v_call: TRBV3-1/TRBV3-2; clone_size: .; j_call: TRBJ1-6; d_call: TRBD1; cdr3_aa: CASSRGTGVGGPLHF; cdr3_nt: TGTGCCAGCAGCCGAGGGACAGGCGTCGGAGGACCCCTCCACTTT
v_call: TRBV19; clone_size: .; j_call: TRBJ1-2; d_call: TRBD1; cdr3_aa: CASRDRDRATRGYTF; cdr3_nt: TGTGCCAGTAGAGACCGGGACAGGGCTACGCGGGGCTACACCTTC
v_call: TRBV11-2; clone_size: .; j_call: TRBJ2-7; d_call: TRBD1; cdr3_aa: CASSLGQADYEQYF; cdr3_nt: TGTGCCAGCAGCTTGGGACAGGCCGACTACGAGCAGTACTTC
v_call: TRBV29-1; clone_size: .; j_call: TRBJ2-1; d_call: .; cdr3_aa: CSVEGTGGSVIDEQFF; cdr3_nt: TGCAGCGTTGAAGGAACGGGGGGCAGTGTTATCGATGAGCAGTTCTTC
v_call: TRBV4-2; clone_size: once; j_call: TRBJ2-5; d_call: .; cdr3_aa: CASSQDLQQETQYF; cdr3_nt: TGTGCCAGCAGCCAAGATCTTCAGCAAGAGACCCAGTACTTC
v_call: TRBV3-1/TRBV3-2; clone_size: .; j_call: TRBJ2-7; d_call: .; cdr3_aa: CASSQGGRISF; cdr3_nt: TGTGCCAGCAGCCAAGGGGGCAGGATCTCCTTC
v_call: TRBV6-6; clone_size: .; j_call: TRBJ1-1; d_call: .; cdr3_aa: CASSYRDITEAFF; cdr3_nt: TGTGCCAGCAGTTACCGGGACATCACTGAAGCTTTCTTT
v_call: TRBV30; clone_size: .; j_call: TRBJ1-5; d_call: TRBD1; cdr3_aa: CAWSVPQTGSGQPQHF; cdr3_nt: TGTGCCTGGAGTGTGCCCCAGACAGGGTCGGGTCAGCCCCAGCATTTT
v_call: TRBV27; clone_size: .; j_call: TRBJ1-5; d_call: .; cdr3_aa: CASSPWGRGSQPQHF; cdr3_nt: TGTGCCAGCAGCCCTTGGGGGAGGGGTAGTCAGCCCCAGCATTTT
v_call: TRBV12-3/TRBV12-4; clone_size: few; j_call: TRBJ1-2; d_call: TRBD1; cdr3_aa: CASSQGQGYGYTF; cdr3_nt: TGTGCCAGCAGTCAGGGACAGGGGTATGGCTACACCTTC
v_call: TRBV3-1/TRBV3-2; clone_size: .; j_call: TRBJ2-1; d_call: .; cdr3_aa: CASSLAYNEQFF; cdr3_nt: TGTGCCAGCAGCCTGGCATACAATGAGCAGTTCTTC
v_call: TRBV10-1; clone_size: .; j_call: TRBJ2-2; d_call: .; cdr3_aa: CASSPEEGGELFF; cdr3_nt: TGCGCCAGCAGTCCCGAGGAAGGCGGGGAGCTGTTTTTT
v_call: TRBV19; clone_size: .; j_call: TRBJ1-2; d_call: TRBD1; cdr3_aa: CASSPGQQLSNYGYTF; cdr3_nt: TGTGCCAGTAGCCCGGGACAGCAACTGTCTAACTATGGCTACACCTTC
v_call: TRBV11-2; clone_size: .; j_call: TRBJ1-3; d_call: .; cdr3_aa: CASSLVVGAAGNTIYF; cdr3_nt: TGTGCCAGCAGCTTAGTAGTGGGAGCGGCTGGAAACACCATATATTTT
v_call: TRBV2; clone_size: few; j_call: TRBJ1-2; d_call: .; cdr3_aa: CASNNNLEDGLRYGYTF; cdr3_nt: TGTGCCAGCAACAACAACCTTGAAGACGGACTTCGCTATGGCTACACCTTC
v_call: TRBV2; clone_size: .; j_call: TRBJ1-2; d_call: TRBD1; cdr3_aa: CASSDLEGADGYTF; cdr3_nt: TGTGCCAGCAGTGACCTAGAGGGGGCAGATGGCTACACCTTC
v_call: TRBV2; clone_size: .; j_call: TRBJ1-5; d_call: .; cdr3_aa: CASSTGNSNQPQHF; cdr3_nt: TGTGCCAGCAGTACGGGAAATAGCAATCAGCCCCAGCATTTT
v_call: TRBV4-1; clone_size: .; j_call: TRBJ1-6; d_call: .; cdr3_aa: CASSQVDGGGSPLHF; cdr3_nt: TGCGCCAGCAGCCAAGTGGACGGGGGGGGGTCACCCCTCCACTTT
v_call: TRBV7-8; clone_size: .; j_call: TRBJ2-3; d_call: .; cdr3_aa: CASSLGQLRFTDTQYF; cdr3_nt: TGTGCCAGCAGCTTAGGCCAATTGAGGTTCACAGATACGCAGTATTTT
v_call: TRBV19; clone_size: .; j_call: TRBJ1-1; d_call: .; cdr3_aa: CASVKGPLNTEAFF; cdr3_nt: TGTGCCAGTGTGAAGGGGCCCCTGAACACTGAAGCTTTCTTT
v_call: TRBV2; clone_size: few; j_call: TRBJ1-2; d_call: .; cdr3_aa: CASSEAARASNGYTF; cdr3_nt: TGTGCCAGCAGTGAAGCCGCCCGAGCGTCGAATGGCTACACCTTC
v_call: TRBV10-3; clone_size: .; j_call: TRBJ1-2; d_call: TRBD1; cdr3_aa: CAISDRGRRGYTF; cdr3_nt: TGTGCCATCAGTGACAGGGGGCGTCGGGGCTACACCTTC
v_call: TRBV7-9; clone_size: .; j_call: TRBJ2-7; d_call: .; cdr3_aa: CASSLAGAYEQYF; cdr3_nt: TGTGCCAGCAGCTTAGCAGGGGCCTACGAGCAGTACTTC
v_call: TRBV6-1; clone_size: .; j_call: TRBJ2-3; d_call: TRBD1; cdr3_aa: CASSEAGTGGHTQYF; cdr3_nt: TGTGCCAGCAGTGAAGCCGGGACAGGGGGACATACGCAGTATTTT
v_call: TRBV12-2; clone_size: once; j_call: TRBJ1-5; d_call: .; cdr3_aa: CASRWGQWIIGQPQHF; cdr3_nt: TGTGCAAGTCGTTGGGGACAGTGGATTATCGGCCAGCCCCAGCATTTT
v_call: TRBV11-2; clone_size: .; j_call: TRBJ2-2; d_call: TRBD1; cdr3_aa: CASSIRTGLNIHRELFF; cdr3_nt: TGTGCCAGCAGCATCAGGACAGGCCTTAACATACACCGGGAGCTGTTTTTT
v_call: TRBV27; clone_size: .; j_call: TRBJ1-2; d_call: .; cdr3_aa: CASSLLSRRGYTF; cdr3_nt: TGTGCCAGCAGTTTATTGTCCCGTCGGGGCTACACCTTC